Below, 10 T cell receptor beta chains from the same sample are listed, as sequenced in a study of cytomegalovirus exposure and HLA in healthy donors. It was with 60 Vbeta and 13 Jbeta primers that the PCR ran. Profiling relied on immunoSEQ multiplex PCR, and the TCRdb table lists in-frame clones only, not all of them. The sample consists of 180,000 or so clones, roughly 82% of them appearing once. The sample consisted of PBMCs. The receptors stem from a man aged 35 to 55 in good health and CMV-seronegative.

In DNA, the CDR3 is TGTGCCAGCGGCAGGGGGAACACTGAAGCTTTCTTT. Its translation: CASGRGNTEAFF. V is TRBV25-1 and J is TRBJ1-1; possibly TRBD1 for D (6 bases). The V end lost 8 bases, the J end lost 1 base, and 8 bases lay between the germline ends. CDR3 size: 12 residues. Germline V CDR1 and CDR2: MGHDK, SYGVNS.

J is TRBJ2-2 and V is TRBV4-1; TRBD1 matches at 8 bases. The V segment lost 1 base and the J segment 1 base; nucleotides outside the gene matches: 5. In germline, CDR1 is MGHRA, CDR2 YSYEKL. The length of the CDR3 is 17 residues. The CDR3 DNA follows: TGCGCCAGCAGCCAAGGGCCAGGGGGCGGGAACACCGGGGAGCTGTTTTTT. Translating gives CASSQGPGGGNTGELFF.

The CDR3 DNA reads as TGTGCCAGCAGTGAAGTCCACAGGGGAACCTACGAGCAGTACTTC. It specifies CASSEVHRGTYEQYF. The chain employs TRBV6-1 and TRBJ2-7, with 7 bases matching TRBD1. V shed 1 base, J shed 2 bases, and the junction held 5 bases outside the gene matches. Germline assignment: CDR1 MNHNS and CDR2 SASEGT. The CDR3 is 15 residues long.

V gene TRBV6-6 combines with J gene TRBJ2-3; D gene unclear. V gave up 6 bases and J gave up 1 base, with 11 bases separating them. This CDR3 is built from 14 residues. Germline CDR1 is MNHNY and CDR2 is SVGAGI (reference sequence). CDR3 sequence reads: CASRPGLRTDTQYF. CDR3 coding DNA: TGTGCCAGCAGACCCGGTCTCCGCACAGATACGCAGTATTTT.

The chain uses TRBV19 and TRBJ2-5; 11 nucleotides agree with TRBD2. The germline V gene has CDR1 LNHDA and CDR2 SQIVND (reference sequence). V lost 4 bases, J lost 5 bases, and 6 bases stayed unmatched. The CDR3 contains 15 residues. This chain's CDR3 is CASSTSGRPQETQYF. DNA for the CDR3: TGTGCCAGTAGTACTAGCGGGAGGCCCCAGGAGACCCAGTACTTC.

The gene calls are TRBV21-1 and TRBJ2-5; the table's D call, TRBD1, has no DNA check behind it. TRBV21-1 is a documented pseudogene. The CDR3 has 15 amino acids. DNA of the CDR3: TGTGCCAGCAGCAAAGGGGCAGGGCCCACGGAGACCCAGTACTTC. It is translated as CASSKGAGPTETQYF.

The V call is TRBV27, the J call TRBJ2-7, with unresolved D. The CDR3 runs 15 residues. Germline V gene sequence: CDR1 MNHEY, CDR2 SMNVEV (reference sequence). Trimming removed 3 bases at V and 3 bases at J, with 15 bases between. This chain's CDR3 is CASSFPAMGIYEQYF. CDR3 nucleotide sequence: TGTGCCAGCAGTTTCCCCGCGATGGGCATCTACGAGCAGTACTTC.

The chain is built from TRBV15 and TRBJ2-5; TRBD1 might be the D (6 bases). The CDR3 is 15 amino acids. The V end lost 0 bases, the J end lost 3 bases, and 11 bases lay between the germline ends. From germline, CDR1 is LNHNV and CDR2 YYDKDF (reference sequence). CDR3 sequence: CATSRDLDRKETQYF. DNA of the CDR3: TGTGCCACCAGCAGAGATCTGGACAGAAAAGAGACCCAGTACTTC.

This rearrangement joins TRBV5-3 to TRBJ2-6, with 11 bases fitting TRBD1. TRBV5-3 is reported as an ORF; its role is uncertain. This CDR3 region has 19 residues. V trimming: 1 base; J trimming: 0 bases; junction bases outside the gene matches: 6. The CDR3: CARSLLSGTGGSGANVLTF. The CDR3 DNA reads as TGTGCCAGAAGCTTGCTTTCCGGGACAGGGGGCTCTGGGGCCAACGTCCTGACTTTC.

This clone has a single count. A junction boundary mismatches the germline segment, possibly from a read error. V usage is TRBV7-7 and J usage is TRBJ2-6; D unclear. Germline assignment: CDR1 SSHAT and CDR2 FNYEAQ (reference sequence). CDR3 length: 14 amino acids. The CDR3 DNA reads TGTGCTAGCAGCTCTCCGTCTCGGGCCAACGTCCTGACTTTC. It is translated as CASSSPSRANVLTF. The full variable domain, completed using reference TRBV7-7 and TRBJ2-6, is GAGVSQSPRYKVTKRGQDVTLRCDPISSHATLYWYQQALGQGPEFLTYFNYEAQPDKSGLPSDRFSAERPEGSISTLTIQRTEQRDSAMYRCASSSPSRANVLTFGAGSRLTVL.